The T cell receptor beta chain under discussion was sequenced for a study of blood T cell repertoires in COVID-19 (dated by TCRdb to 2018 to 2020). About the study as a whole: Samples covering the acute and convalescent phases of COVID-19 were provided by collaborators in the United States, Italy and Spain. The prospective study material was composed of cDNA or gDNA derived from T cells, B-cell-depleted T cells, or PBMCs. Subjects who had been exposed to COVID-19, were actively infected with it, or had recovered from it provided the deeply sampled blood TCRbeta repertoires that made up the dataset. A freely available public database, intended as a resource for researchers studying the immune response to SARS-CoV-2, is where the repertoires were released. Samples came from the ongoing ImmuneRACE study (first 160 participants) plus 1,254 subjects from 6 global collaborators. Nearly every sample came with metadata listing a de-identified subject ID, COVID-19 status, age in years and sex. Where available, HLA class I and class II types were obtained from metadata supplied by the sample provider rather than from assay-based typing.

TCRbeta CDR3 regions were amplified from genomic DNA using the immunoSEQ Assay, a bias-controlled multiplex PCR. The source study handled its data this way. Within the assay, amplification of reference gene primers was used to estimate how many nucleated cells each sample contained. To quantify the absolute abundance of each unique TCRbeta CDR3 rearrangement, sequence reads were collapsed and filtered. For each sample, productive Simpson clonality was calculated as the square root of Simpson's diversity index across productive rearrangements. What TCRdb holds here is the immuneACCESS table cut down to in-frame rearrangements. Part of the clones is not present; checked against another copy, under half of the missing clones reflect an unresolved V gene, and the others are unexplained. Clone size and V and J calls were adopted from that table, with D and trimming inferred from the DNA. The sample table contains 300,000 to 400,000 clones; only one count was recorded for approximately 90% of them. The leading ten clones occupy roughly 8.9% of the sample.

The study at large found these results: How much clinical and demographic metadata was included differed by source and by participant, and the metadata was provided uncurated.

In Seattle, one collaborating source enrolled patients while the infection was active and tracked those patients longitudinally over the course of disease. The collaborating institutions used their own protocols to collect whole blood in K2EDTA tubes. For TCRbeta analysis, collaborator samples were shipped as frozen whole blood, as isolated PBMCs, or as DNA extracted from either sample type. The CDR3, cysteine through phenylalanine, is 14 amino acids long. This entry keeps only the CDR3 DNA: 42 bases, framed from base 1. V is shortened by 3 bases, J by 4 bases, and the region joining them spans 12 bases. CDR1 and CDR2 are read off the germline V gene (reference sequence) as LGHDT and YNNKEL. With regard to this clone: Its antigen has not been determined. There are no base qualities to consult, and no much larger clone falls within one base.

The clonotype comes from a young man with COVID-19, enrolled during active disease. The chain is made from TRBV3-1 (or the pseudogene TRBV3-2) and TRBJ2-5; TRBD1 might be the D gene, on 6 matching bases. Sequenced sample: peripheral blood. The nucleotide sequence is TGTGCCAGCAGCCATACCACAGGGCCAGAGACCCAGTACTTC. Translated, this gives CASSHTTGPETQYF.